A selection of T cell receptor beta chains follows, all from one sample in a study of CD8 T cells in ankylosing spondylitis. TCRdb reprocessed the 5' RACE reads with MiXCR, giving one entry per CDR3 protein. The sample yields 300,000 to 350,000 distinct CDR3 sequences, around a tenth seen once. Sequenced: blood, either unsorted or a sorted T cell fraction (not recorded which). These receptors all come from a female donor with ankylosing spondylitis or in good health (not recorded which). Both conserved end residues are part of each CDR3. D genes are given only for firm matches. Clone size is shown for a subset of rows, as once, few, many or a class of expanded clone.

j_gene: TRBJ2-1
abundance: many
v_gene: TRBV7-7
d_gene: .
CDR3aa: CASSLALLVNNEQFF
CDR3nt: TGTGCCAGCAGCTTAGCTCTGCTGGTTAACAATGAGCAGTTCTTC

j_gene: TRBJ1-6
abundance: many
v_gene: TRBV20-1
d_gene: .
CDR3aa: CSAPPGRAYNSPLHF
CDR3nt: TGCAGTGCTCCCCCCGGCAGGGCGTATAATTCACCCCTCCACTTT

j_gene: TRBJ2-1
abundance: .
v_gene: TRBV7-9
d_gene: TRBD2
CDR3aa: CASSLTSGSFHEQFF
CDR3nt: TGTGCCAGCAGCCTAACTAGCGGGAGCTTCCATGAGCAGTTCTTC

j_gene: TRBJ2-1
abundance: few
v_gene: TRBV7-9
d_gene: .
CDR3aa: CASSPFCEQFF
CDR3nt: TGTGCCAGCAGCCCTTTTTGTGAGCAGTTCTTC

j_gene: TRBJ1-6
abundance: many
v_gene: TRBV5-1
d_gene: .
CDR3aa: CASSLTSSLNSPLHF
CDR3nt: TGCGCCAGCAGCTTGACCTCGTCGCTTAATTCACCCCTCCACTTT

j_gene: TRBJ2-3
abundance: .
v_gene: TRBV24-1
d_gene: TRBD2
CDR3aa: CATSDPSGGRTDTQYF
CDR3nt: TGTGCCACCAGTGATCCCAGCGGGGGCCGGACAGATACGCAGTATTTT

j_gene: TRBJ2-5
abundance: many
v_gene: TRBV5-1
d_gene: .
CDR3aa: CASSLSGTEQETQYF
CDR3nt: TGCGCCAGCAGCTTGTCAGGGACGGAGCAAGAGACCCAGTACTTC

j_gene: TRBJ2-1
abundance: many
v_gene: TRBV20-1
d_gene: TRBD2
CDR3aa: CSARESGRAYNEQFF
CDR3nt: TGCAGTGCTAGAGAGAGCGGGAGGGCCTACAATGAGCAGTTCTTC

j_gene: TRBJ2-1
abundance: many
v_gene: TRBV7-9
d_gene: .
CDR3aa: CASSSARQAYNEQFF
CDR3nt: TGTGCCAGCAGCTCAGCGAGACAGGCTTACAATGAGCAGTTCTTC

j_gene: TRBJ2-7
abundance: .
v_gene: TRBV7-2
d_gene: .
CDR3aa: CASTKRGGYSYEQYF
CDR3nt: TGTGCCAGCACCAAGAGGGGCGGATACTCCTACGAGCAGTACTTC

j_gene: TRBJ2-7
abundance: few
v_gene: TRBV6-1
d_gene: TRBD1
CDR3aa: CASSEDRGAYEQYF
CDR3nt: TGTGCCAGCAGTGAGGACAGGGGGGCCTACGAGCAGTACTTC

j_gene: TRBJ1-1
abundance: many
v_gene: TRBV5-1
d_gene: .
CDR3aa: CASSISPWGTEAFF
CDR3nt: TGCGCCAGCAGCATCTCACCTTGGGGCACTGAAGCTTTCTTT

j_gene: TRBJ2-1
abundance: .
v_gene: TRBV24-1
d_gene: TRBD2
CDR3aa: CATSDKLAQNYNEQFF
CDR3nt: TGTGCCACCAGTGACAAACTAGCGCAAAACTACAATGAGCAGTTCTTC

j_gene: TRBJ2-5
abundance: many
v_gene: TRBV4-3
d_gene: .
CDR3aa: CASSRSGEETQYF
CDR3nt: TGCGCCAGCAGCCGATCGGGAGAAGAGACCCAGTACTTC

j_gene: TRBJ1-2
abundance: many
v_gene: TRBV29-1
d_gene: .
CDR3aa: CSVDVSGLRYGYTF
CDR3nt: TGCAGCGTTGACGTGTCGGGGTTGAGGTATGGCTACACCTTC

j_gene: TRBJ2-1
abundance: many
v_gene: TRBV20-1
d_gene: TRBD2
CDR3aa: CSARLAGGHNEQFF
CDR3nt: TGCAGTGCTAGACTAGCGGGGGGTCACAATGAGCAGTTCTTC

j_gene: TRBJ2-6
abundance: .
v_gene: TRBV5-1
d_gene: TRBD1
CDR3aa: CASRPRDRGSLGTNVLTF
CDR3nt: TGCGCCAGCAGGCCCCGGGACAGGGGGTCTCTGGGGACCAACGTCCTGACTTTC

j_gene: TRBJ2-7
abundance: .
v_gene: TRBV20-1
d_gene: .
CDR3aa: CSARLAEVAYEQYF
CDR3nt: TGCAGTGCCCGTCTAGCAGAGGTTGCCTACGAGCAGTACTTC

j_gene: TRBJ2-7
abundance: .
v_gene: TRBV12-3/TRBV12-4
d_gene: TRBD1
CDR3aa: CASSLGGRAYEQYF
CDR3nt: TGTGCCAGCAGCCTAGGGGGCAGGGCCTACGAGCAGTACTTC

j_gene: TRBJ1-1
abundance: many
v_gene: TRBV5-1
d_gene: .
CDR3aa: CASGYGKNTEAFF
CDR3nt: TGCGCCAGCGGCTATGGGAAGAACACTGAAGCTTTCTTT

j_gene: TRBJ2-7
abundance: .
v_gene: TRBV27
d_gene: TRBD2
CDR3aa: CASSLKARGSTYEQYF
CDR3nt: TGTGCCAGCAGTTTAAAGGCGCGGGGGTCCACCTACGAGCAGTACTTC

j_gene: TRBJ2-2
abundance: .
v_gene: TRBV12-3/TRBV12-4
d_gene: .
CDR3aa: CASSLRRGTTGELFF
CDR3nt: TGTGCCAGCAGTCTCCGCCGGGGTACCACCGGGGAGCTGTTTTTT

j_gene: TRBJ2-7
abundance: many
v_gene: TRBV9
d_gene: TRBD1
CDR3aa: CASSGTKGTDEQYF
CDR3nt: TGTGCCAGCAGCGGTACCAAAGGGACAGACGAGCAGTACTTC

j_gene: TRBJ1-3
abundance: many
v_gene: TRBV7-2
d_gene: .
CDR3aa: CASSFGYGNTIYF
CDR3nt: TGTGCCAGCAGTTTTGGATATGGAAACACCATATATTTT

j_gene: TRBJ2-3
abundance: .
v_gene: TRBV7-2
d_gene: .
CDR3aa: CASSLGTPQNTQYF
CDR3nt: TGTGCCAGCAGCTTAGGGACACCGCAAAATACGCAGTATTTT

j_gene: TRBJ2-3
abundance: few
v_gene: TRBV28
d_gene: .
CDR3aa: CASRGHRTDTQYF
CDR3nt: TGTGCCAGCAGGGGACACAGGACAGATACGCAGTATTTT

j_gene: TRBJ2-5
abundance: many
v_gene: TRBV29-1
d_gene: TRBD1
CDR3aa: CSAVGTGEHFQETQYF
CDR3nt: TGCAGCGCCGTGGGGACAGGAGAACATTTCCAAGAGACCCAGTACTTC

j_gene: TRBJ1-5
abundance: many
v_gene: TRBV28
d_gene: .
CDR3aa: CASSHTDSNQPQHF
CDR3nt: TGTGCCAGCAGTCACACAGATAGCAATCAGCCCCAGCATTTT

j_gene: TRBJ2-1
abundance: .
v_gene: TRBV10-3
d_gene: TRBD2
CDR3aa: CAISVRRGNQQFF
CDR3nt: TGTGCCATCAGTGTACGGCGGGGGAATCAGCAGTTCTTC

j_gene: TRBJ1-3
abundance: many
v_gene: TRBV3-1
d_gene: .
CDR3aa: CASSQGRGNTIYF
CDR3nt: TGTGCCAGCAGCCAAGGGCGTGGAAACACCATATATTTT

j_gene: TRBJ1-6
abundance: .
v_gene: TRBV6-2/TRBV6-3
d_gene: TRBD1
CDR3aa: CASSPDRGWSPLHF
CDR3nt: TGTGCCAGCAGTCCGGACAGGGGTTGGTCACCCCTCCACTTT

j_gene: TRBJ1-1
abundance: few
v_gene: TRBV7-9
d_gene: .
CDR3aa: CASSFRSGMNTEAFF
CDR3nt: TGTGCCAGCAGCTTCCGGTCCGGCATGAACACTGAAGCTTTCTTT

j_gene: TRBJ2-5
abundance: .
v_gene: TRBV4-1
d_gene: .
CDR3aa: CASSQGVTEGETQYF
CDR3nt: TGCGCCAGCAGCCAAGGAGTGACCGAGGGAGAGACCCAGTACTTC

j_gene: TRBJ2-3
abundance: many
v_gene: TRBV20-1
d_gene: .
CDR3aa: CSAPPGLSTDTQYF
CDR3nt: TGCAGTGCTCCCCCCGGGCTGAGCACAGATACGCAGTATTTT

j_gene: TRBJ2-1
abundance: .
v_gene: TRBV5-1
d_gene: TRBD2
CDR3aa: CASSLGTSGGVWSEQFF
CDR3nt: TGCGCCAGCAGCTTGGGTACGAGCGGGGGGGTATGGAGTGAGCAGTTCTTC

j_gene: TRBJ2-5
abundance: few
v_gene: TRBV20-1
d_gene: .
CDR3aa: CSARPGRKEETQYF
CDR3nt: TGCAGTGCTAGACCGGGGCGCAAGGAGGAGACCCAGTACTTC

j_gene: TRBJ2-1
abundance: .
v_gene: TRBV24-1
d_gene: TRBD2
CDR3aa: CATSDTTSGGALAYNEQFF
CDR3nt: TGTGCCACCAGTGATACTACTAGCGGGGGGGCCTTGGCCTACAATGAGCAGTTCTTC

j_gene: TRBJ2-7
abundance: few
v_gene: TRBV18
d_gene: TRBD1
CDR3aa: CASSPLGQVLMEQYF
CDR3nt: TGTGCCAGCTCACCGCTCGGACAGGTTTTGATGGAGCAGTACTTC

j_gene: TRBJ1-5
abundance: many
v_gene: TRBV5-1
d_gene: .
CDR3aa: CASSLDGGPQPQHF
CDR3nt: TGCGCCAGCAGCTTGGATGGGGGGCCTCAGCCCCAGCATTTT

j_gene: TRBJ2-2
abundance: many
v_gene: TRBV7-8
d_gene: .
CDR3aa: CASVLPVAPGTSAGELFF
CDR3nt: TGTGCCAGCGTACTTCCAGTAGCCCCAGGGACTTCAGCCGGGGAGCTGTTTTTT

j_gene: TRBJ2-7
abundance: many
v_gene: TRBV7-2
d_gene: TRBD2
CDR3aa: CASSPSSGRVTGEQYF
CDR3nt: TGTGCCAGCAGCCCTTCCAGCGGGAGGGTTACGGGAGAGCAGTACTTC

j_gene: TRBJ2-3
abundance: many
v_gene: TRBV29-1
d_gene: .
CDR3aa: CSHPWAFSADTQYF
CDR3nt: TGCAGCCATCCCTGGGCCTTTTCGGCAGATACGCAGTATTTT

j_gene: TRBJ2-5
abundance: many
v_gene: TRBV15
d_gene: .
CDR3aa: CATSSYVGETQYF
CDR3nt: TGTGCCACCAGCAGTTATGTCGGAGAGACCCAGTACTTC

j_gene: TRBJ2-7
abundance: many
v_gene: TRBV15
d_gene: .
CDR3aa: CATSRDPGYEQYF
CDR3nt: TGTGCCACCAGCAGAGATCCAGGGTACGAGCAGTACTTC

j_gene: TRBJ1-2
abundance: many
v_gene: TRBV5-6
d_gene: .
CDR3aa: CASSNLKDSSDYGYTF
CDR3nt: TGTGCCAGCAGCAATCTCAAGGACAGCTCTGACTATGGCTACACCTTC

j_gene: TRBJ2-3
abundance: many
v_gene: TRBV10-3
d_gene: .
CDR3aa: CAIWRGSSTDTQYF
CDR3nt: TGTGCCATCTGGCGGGGATCTAGCACAGATACGCAGTATTTT

j_gene: TRBJ2-7
abundance: .
v_gene: TRBV21-1
d_gene: .
CDR3aa: CATSKVLAGGSYEQYF
CDR3nt: TGTGCCACCAGCAAAGTCCTAGCGGGAGGCTCCTACGAGCAGTACTTC

j_gene: TRBJ2-3
abundance: few
v_gene: TRBV29-1
d_gene: TRBD2
CDR3aa: CSVSGLAGGDTDTQYF
CDR3nt: TGCAGCGTTTCAGGACTAGCGGGGGGGGACACAGATACGCAGTATTTT

j_gene: TRBJ2-7
abundance: many
v_gene: TRBV14
d_gene: .
CDR3aa: CASSLGKLPSYEQYF
CDR3nt: TGTGCCAGCAGCCTAGGGAAGCTTCCCTCCTACGAGCAGTACTTC

j_gene: TRBJ1-2
abundance: many
v_gene: TRBV7-2
d_gene: .
CDR3aa: CASSAGLGYGYTF
CDR3nt: TGTGCCAGCAGCGCCGGACTGGGCTATGGCTACACCTTC

j_gene: TRBJ2-3
abundance: few
v_gene: TRBV5-5
d_gene: .
CDR3aa: CASSPGRGKDTQYF
CDR3nt: TGTGCCAGCAGCCCTGGGAGGGGGAAGGATACGCAGTATTTT

j_gene: TRBJ1-5
abundance: .
v_gene: TRBV12-3/TRBV12-4
d_gene: .
CDR3aa: CASSLLSGANIQPQHF
CDR3nt: TGTGCCAGCAGTTTATTATCAGGGGCCAACATTCAGCCCCAGCATTTT

j_gene: TRBJ2-3
abundance: few
v_gene: TRBV5-5
d_gene: .
CDR3aa: CASSLGPWTADTQYF
CDR3nt: TGTGCCAGCAGCTTGGGACCCTGGACCGCAGATACGCAGTATTTT

j_gene: TRBJ2-1
abundance: many
v_gene: TRBV6-1
d_gene: TRBD2
CDR3aa: CASRPPSPSGLIF
CDR3nt: TGTGCCAGCCGTCCCCCCTCCCCTAGCGGACTGATCTTC

j_gene: TRBJ2-1
abundance: .
v_gene: TRBV27
d_gene: TRBD2
CDR3aa: CASSLSPSGANNEQFF
CDR3nt: TGTGCCAGCAGTTTATCGCCTAGCGGGGCCAACAATGAGCAGTTCTTC

j_gene: TRBJ2-1
abundance: .
v_gene: TRBV5-1
d_gene: TRBD1
CDR3aa: CASSLVGRGNEQFF
CDR3nt: TGCGCCAGCAGCTTGGTGGGCAGGGGGAATGAGCAGTTCTTC

j_gene: TRBJ2-1
abundance: .
v_gene: TRBV11-2
d_gene: TRBD2
CDR3aa: CASTHPGTSGFSVPYNEQFF
CDR3nt: TGTGCCAGCACCCACCCCGGGACTAGCGGCTTCTCGGTTCCCTACAATGAGCAGTTCTTC

j_gene: TRBJ1-1
abundance: .
v_gene: TRBV11-2
d_gene: .
CDR3aa: CASSLSSQTNTEAFF
CDR3nt: TGTGCCAGCAGCTTATCCTCACAGACGAACACTGAAGCTTTCTTT

j_gene: TRBJ1-4
abundance: few
v_gene: TRBV30
d_gene: .
CDR3aa: CACLNRATNEKLFF
CDR3nt: TGTGCCTGCCTAAACAGAGCAACTAATGAAAAACTGTTTTTT